This TCR beta chain was recorded in a study of CD4 and CD8 cells across lung adenocarcinoma regions. Using its own MiXCR run on the PCR reads, TCRdb lists one record per CDR3 protein. Of some 14,000 distinct CDR3 sequences in the sample, approximately 40% were seen once. V lost 9 bases to trimming and J lost 4 bases; unmatched junction nucleotides: 13. CDR3 size: 15 residues. Per the germline V gene, CDR1 is MNHNS and CDR2 is SASEGT. Localized lung adenocarcinoma, a non-small cell lung cancer, affected the donors. The specimen was CD4+ T cells from the center of a lung tumor. This TCR came from a male donor with lung adenocarcinoma. The CD4 and CD8 labels of this study may be unreliable. This chain links TRBV6-1 with TRBJ2-3, with 7 positions matching TRBD2. CDR3 DNA: TGTGCCAGGGGGCACGGGGGAGGGCACCCAGATACGCAGTATTTT. This translates into CARGHGGGHPDTQYF.